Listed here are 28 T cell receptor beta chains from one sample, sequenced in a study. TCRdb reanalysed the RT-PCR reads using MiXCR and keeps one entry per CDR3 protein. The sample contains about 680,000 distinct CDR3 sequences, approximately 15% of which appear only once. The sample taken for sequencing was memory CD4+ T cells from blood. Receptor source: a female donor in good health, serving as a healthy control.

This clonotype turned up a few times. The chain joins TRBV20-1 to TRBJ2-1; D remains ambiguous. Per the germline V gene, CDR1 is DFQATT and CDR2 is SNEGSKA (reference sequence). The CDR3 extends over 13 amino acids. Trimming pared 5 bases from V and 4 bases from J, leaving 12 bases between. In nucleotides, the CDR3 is TGCAGTGCTGGACCCCCGGGTTACAATGAGCAGTTCTTC. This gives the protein CSAGPPGYNEQFF.

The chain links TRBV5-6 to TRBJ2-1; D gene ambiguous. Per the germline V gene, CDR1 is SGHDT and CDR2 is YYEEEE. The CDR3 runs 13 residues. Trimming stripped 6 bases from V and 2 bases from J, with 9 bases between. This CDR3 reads CASNHLTYNEQFF. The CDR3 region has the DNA TGTGCCAGCAACCACCTAACCTACAATGAGCAGTTCTTC.

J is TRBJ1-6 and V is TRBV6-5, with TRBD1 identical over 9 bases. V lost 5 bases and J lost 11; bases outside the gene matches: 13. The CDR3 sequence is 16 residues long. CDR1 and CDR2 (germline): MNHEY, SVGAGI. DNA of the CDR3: TGTGCCAGCAGTCCCCGTTGGACAGGGGCGGGAGCACCCCTCCACTTT. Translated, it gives CASSPRWTGAGAPLHF.

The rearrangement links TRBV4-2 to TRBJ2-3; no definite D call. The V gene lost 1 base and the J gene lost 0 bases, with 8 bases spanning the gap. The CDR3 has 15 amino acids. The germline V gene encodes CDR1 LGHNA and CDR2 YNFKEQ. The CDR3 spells CASSQGIRSTDTQYF. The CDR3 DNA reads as TGTGCCAGCAGCCAAGGTATCAGAAGCACAGATACGCAGTATTTT.

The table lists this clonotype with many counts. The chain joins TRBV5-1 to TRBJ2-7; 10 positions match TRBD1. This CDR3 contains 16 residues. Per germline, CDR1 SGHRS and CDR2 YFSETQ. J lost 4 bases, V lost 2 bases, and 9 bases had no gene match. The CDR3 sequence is CASSFTGQGLAYEQYF. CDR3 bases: TGCGCCAGCAGCTTCACGGGACAGGGGTTAGCTTACGAGCAGTACTTC.

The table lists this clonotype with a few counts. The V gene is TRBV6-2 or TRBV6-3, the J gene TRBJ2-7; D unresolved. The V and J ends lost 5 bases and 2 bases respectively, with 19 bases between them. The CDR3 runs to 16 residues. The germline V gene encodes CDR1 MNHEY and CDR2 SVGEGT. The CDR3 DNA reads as TGTGCCAGCAGTAAATGGGAACTACAGAAGACCTACGAGCAGTACTTC. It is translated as CASSKWELQKTYEQYF.

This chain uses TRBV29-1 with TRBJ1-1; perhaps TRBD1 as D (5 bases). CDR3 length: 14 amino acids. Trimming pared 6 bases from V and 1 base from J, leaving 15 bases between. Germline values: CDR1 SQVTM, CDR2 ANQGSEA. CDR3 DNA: TGCAGCGTAGCTCGGTCCACAGGGAACACTGAAGCTTTCTTT. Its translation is CSVARSTGNTEAFF.

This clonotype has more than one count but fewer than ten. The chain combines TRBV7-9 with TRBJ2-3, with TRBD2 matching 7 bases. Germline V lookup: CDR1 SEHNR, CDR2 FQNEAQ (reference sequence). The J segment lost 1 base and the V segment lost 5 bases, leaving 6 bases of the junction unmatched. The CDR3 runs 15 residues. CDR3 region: CASSRAGVGTDTQYF. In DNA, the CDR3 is TGTGCCAGCAGCCGTGCGGGGGTGGGCACAGATACGCAGTATTTT.

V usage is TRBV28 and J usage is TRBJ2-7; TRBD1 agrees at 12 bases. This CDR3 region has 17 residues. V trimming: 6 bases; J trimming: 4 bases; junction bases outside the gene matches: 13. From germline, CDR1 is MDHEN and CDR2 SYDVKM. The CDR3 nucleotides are TGTGCCAGCAGATCCCTGCCCGGGACAGGGGGCGGTTACGAGCAGTACTTC. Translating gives CASRSLPGTGGGYEQYF.

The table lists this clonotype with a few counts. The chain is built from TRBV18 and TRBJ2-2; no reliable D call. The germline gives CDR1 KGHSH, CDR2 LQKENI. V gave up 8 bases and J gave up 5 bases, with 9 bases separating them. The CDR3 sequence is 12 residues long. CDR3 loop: CASTFGTGELFF. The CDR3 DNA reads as TGTGCCAGCACCTTTGGGACCGGGGAGCTGTTTTTT.

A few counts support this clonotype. Written as DNA, the CDR3 is TGTGCCAGCAGCCGAGGTAACGTCCTGACTTTC. As protein: CASSRGNVLTF. The chain carries TRBV12-3 or TRBV12-4 and TRBJ2-6; D remains unclear. This CDR3 is built from 11 residues. V dropped 6 bases and J dropped 10 bases, with 7 bases sitting between them.

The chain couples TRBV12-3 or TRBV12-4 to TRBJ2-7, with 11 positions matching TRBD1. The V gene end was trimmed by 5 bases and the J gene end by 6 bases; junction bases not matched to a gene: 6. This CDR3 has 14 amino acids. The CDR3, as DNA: TGTGCCAGCAGTAGCCGGGACAGGGGGGCCGAGCAGTACTTC. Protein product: CASSSRDRGAEQYF.

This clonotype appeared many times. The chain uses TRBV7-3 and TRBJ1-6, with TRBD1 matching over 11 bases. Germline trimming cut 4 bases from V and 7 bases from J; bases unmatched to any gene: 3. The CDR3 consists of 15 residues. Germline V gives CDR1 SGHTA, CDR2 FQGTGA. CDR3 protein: CASSSGQGANSPLHF. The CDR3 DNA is TGTGCCAGCAGCTCCGGACAGGGGGCCAATTCACCCCTCCACTTT.

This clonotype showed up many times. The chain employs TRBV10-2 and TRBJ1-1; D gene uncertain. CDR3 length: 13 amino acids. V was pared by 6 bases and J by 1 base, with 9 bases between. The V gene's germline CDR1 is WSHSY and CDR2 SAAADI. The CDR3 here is CASSQHRNTEAFF. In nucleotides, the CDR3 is TGCGCCAGCAGCCAACATAGGAACACTGAAGCTTTCTTT.

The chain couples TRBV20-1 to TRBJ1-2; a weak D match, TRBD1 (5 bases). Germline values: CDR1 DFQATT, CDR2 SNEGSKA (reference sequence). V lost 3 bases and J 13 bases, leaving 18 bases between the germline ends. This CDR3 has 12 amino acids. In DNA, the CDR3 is TGCAGTGCTAGTCGGCAGGGAGAGATGGCCACCTTC. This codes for CSASRQGEMATF.

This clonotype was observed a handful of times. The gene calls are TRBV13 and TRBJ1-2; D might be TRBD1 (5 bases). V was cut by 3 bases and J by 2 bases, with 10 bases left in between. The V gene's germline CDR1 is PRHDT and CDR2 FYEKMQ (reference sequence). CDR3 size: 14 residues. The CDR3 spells CASSLGESNYGYTF. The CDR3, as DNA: TGTGCCAGCAGCTTGGGGGAATCGAACTATGGCTACACCTTC.

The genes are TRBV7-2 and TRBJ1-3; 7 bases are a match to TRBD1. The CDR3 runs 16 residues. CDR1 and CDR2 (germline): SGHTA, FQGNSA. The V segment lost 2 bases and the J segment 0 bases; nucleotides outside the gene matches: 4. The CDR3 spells CASSLLGGNSGNTIYF. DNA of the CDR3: TGTGCCAGCAGCTTATTAGGGGGCAACTCTGGAAACACCATATATTTT.

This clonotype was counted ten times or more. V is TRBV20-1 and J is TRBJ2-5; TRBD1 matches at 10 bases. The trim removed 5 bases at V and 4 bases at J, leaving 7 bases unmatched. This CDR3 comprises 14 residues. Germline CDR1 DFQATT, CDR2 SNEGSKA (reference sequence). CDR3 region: CSASGTGASETQYF. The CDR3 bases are TGCAGTGCTTCCGGGACAGGGGCCTCAGAGACCCAGTACTTC.

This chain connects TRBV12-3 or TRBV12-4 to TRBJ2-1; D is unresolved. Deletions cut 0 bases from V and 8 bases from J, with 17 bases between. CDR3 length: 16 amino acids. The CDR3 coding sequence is TGTGCCAGCAGTTTAGCGCTCACAACAATTCGCGATGAGCAGTTCTTC. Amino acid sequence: CASSLALTTIRDEQFF.

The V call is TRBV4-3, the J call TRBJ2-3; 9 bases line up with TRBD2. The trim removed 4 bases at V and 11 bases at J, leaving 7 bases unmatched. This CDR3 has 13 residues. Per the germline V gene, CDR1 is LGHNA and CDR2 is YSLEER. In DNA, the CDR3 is TGCGCCAGCAGCCTCCTTAGCGGGGGTAGGCAGTATTTT. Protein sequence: CASSLLSGGRQYF.

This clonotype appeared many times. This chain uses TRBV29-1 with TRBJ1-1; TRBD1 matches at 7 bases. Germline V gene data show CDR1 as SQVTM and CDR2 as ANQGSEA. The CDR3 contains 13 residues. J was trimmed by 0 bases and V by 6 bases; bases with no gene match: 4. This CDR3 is CSVGQAMNTEAFF. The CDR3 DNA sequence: TGCAGCGTCGGACAGGCGATGAACACTGAAGCTTTCTTT.

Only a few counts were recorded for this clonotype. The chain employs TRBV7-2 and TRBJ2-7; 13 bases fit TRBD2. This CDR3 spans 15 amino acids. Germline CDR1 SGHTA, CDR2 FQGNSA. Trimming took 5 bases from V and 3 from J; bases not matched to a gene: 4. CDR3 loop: CASSVTSGRNYEQYF. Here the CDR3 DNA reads TGTGCCAGCAGCGTGACTAGCGGGAGGAACTACGAGCAGTACTTC.

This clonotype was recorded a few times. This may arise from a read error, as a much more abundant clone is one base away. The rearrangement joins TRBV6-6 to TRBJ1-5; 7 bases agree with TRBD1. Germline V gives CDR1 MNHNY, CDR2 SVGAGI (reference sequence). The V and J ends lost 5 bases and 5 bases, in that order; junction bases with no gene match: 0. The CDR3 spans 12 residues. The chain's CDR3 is CASSTGDQPQHF. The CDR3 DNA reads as TGTGCCAGCAGTACAGGGGATCAGCCCCAGCATTTT.

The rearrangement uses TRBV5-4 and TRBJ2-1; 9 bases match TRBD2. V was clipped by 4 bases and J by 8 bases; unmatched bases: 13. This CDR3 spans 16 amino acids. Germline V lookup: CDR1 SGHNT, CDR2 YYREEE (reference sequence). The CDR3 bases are TGTGCCAGCAGCCCGAGAGCGGGAGGTTTGGGATATGAGCAGTTCTTC. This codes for CASSPRAGGLGYEQFF.

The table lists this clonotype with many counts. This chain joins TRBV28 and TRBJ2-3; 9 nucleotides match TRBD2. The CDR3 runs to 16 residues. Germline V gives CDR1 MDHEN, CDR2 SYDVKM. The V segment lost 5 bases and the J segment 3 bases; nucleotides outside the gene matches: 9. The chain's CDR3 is CASSLGTSYQTDTQYF. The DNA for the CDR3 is TGTGCCAGCAGTCTCGGGACTAGCTATCAGACAGATACGCAGTATTTT.

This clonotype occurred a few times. Here the CDR3 reads CASSLLTGYGEQYF. In DNA form, the CDR3 reads TGTGCCAGCAGCCTGCTGACAGGGTATGGCGAGCAGTACTTC. The chain uses TRBV7-3 and TRBJ2-7, with 7 bases aligning to TRBD1. The germline CDR1 and CDR2 sequences are SGHTA and FQGTGA. The CDR3 length is 14 residues. The ends lost 5 bases at V and 6 bases at J; junction bases unmatched: 10.

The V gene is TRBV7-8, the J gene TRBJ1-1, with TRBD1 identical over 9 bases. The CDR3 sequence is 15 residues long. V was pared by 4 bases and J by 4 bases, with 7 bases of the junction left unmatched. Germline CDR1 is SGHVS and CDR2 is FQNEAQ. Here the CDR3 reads CASSSWTGAATEAFF. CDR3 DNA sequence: TGTGCCAGCAGCTCGTGGACAGGGGCTGCCACTGAAGCTTTCTTT. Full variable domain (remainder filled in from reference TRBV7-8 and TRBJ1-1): GAGVSQSPRYKVAKRGQDVALRCDPISGHVSLFWYQQALGQGPEFLTYFQNEAQLDKSGLPSDRFFAERPEGSVSTLKIQRTQQEDSAVYLCASSSWTGAATEAFFGQGTRLTVV.

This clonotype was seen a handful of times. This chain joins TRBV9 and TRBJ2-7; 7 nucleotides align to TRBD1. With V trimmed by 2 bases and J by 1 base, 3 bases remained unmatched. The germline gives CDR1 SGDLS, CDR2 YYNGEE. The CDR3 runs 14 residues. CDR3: CASSVRDRSYEQYF. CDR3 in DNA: TGTGCCAGCAGCGTCCGGGACAGATCCTACGAGCAGTACTTC.